Below, 22 T cell receptor beta chains from the same sample are listed, as sequenced in a study of T cell changes during pregnancy in multiple sclerosis. Here immunoSEQ multiplex PCR was the method, and the copy in TCRdb shows in-frame clones only, minus some. The sample contains roughly 100,000 clones, 92% of which appear only once. Sequences were derived from peripheral blood, sampled after pregnancy. These receptors were taken from a female donor with multiple sclerosis, enrolled in a pregnancy study.

The rearrangement uses TRBV5-1 and TRBJ2-3; TRBD2 matches 12 bases. The germline CDR1 and CDR2 sequences are SGHRS and YFSETQ. Trimming removed 4 bases from V and 2 bases from J; junction bases left unmatched: 5. The CDR3 totals 16 residues. CDR3 DNA sequence: TGCGCCAGCAGCCCTCGGACTAGCGGGACCACAGATACGCAGTATTTT. It is translated as CASSPRTSGTTDTQYF. Complete variable domain (other parts from reference TRBV5-1 and TRBJ2-3): KAGVTQTPRYLIKTRGQQVTLSCSPISGHRSVSWYQQTPGQGLQFLFEYFSETQRNKGNFPGRFSGRQFSNSRSEMNVSTLELGDSALYLCASSPRTSGTTDTQYFGPGTRLTVL.

The chain uses TRBV7-9 and TRBJ1-2, with D possibly TRBD1 on 6 matching bases. The CDR3 extends over 17 amino acids. Germline values: CDR1 SEHNR, CDR2 FQNEAQ (reference sequence). Trimming removed 7 bases from V and 6 bases from J, with 27 bases in between. CDR3 DNA: TGTGCCAGCACCAGCTTCGACCGGGACACGGGACCCGATGGCTACACCTTC. Residues: CASTSFDRDTGPDGYTF.

For the CDR3, the DNA is TGTGCCAGCAGCTCGGACAGGGAGGGACAGCCTAACTATGGCTACACCTTC. This translates into CASSSDREGQPNYGYTF. The chain carries TRBV7-3 and TRBJ1-2; TRBD1 matches 8 bases. Germline values: CDR1 SGHTA, CDR2 FQGTGA. The CDR3 is 17 amino acids. V was clipped by 4 bases and J by 0 bases; unmatched bases: 10.

This chain connects TRBV4-1 to TRBJ1-5, with D maybe TRBD1 (5 bases). The V gene lost 1 base and the J gene lost 7 bases, with 11 bases spanning the gap. The germline gives CDR1 MGHRA, CDR2 YSYEKL. The CDR3 spans 14 residues. CDR3: CASSQGGVGQPQHF. In nucleotides, the CDR3 is TGCGCCAGCAGCCAAGGGGGCGTGGGACAGCCCCAGCATTTT.

This clone came up once. The chain has TRBV9 and TRBJ1-1; D not certain. Germline loops: CDR1 SGDLS, CDR2 YYNGEE. The V and J ends lost 1 base and 0 bases respectively, with 7 bases between them. The CDR3 totals 14 residues. The CDR3 bases are TGTGCCAGCAGCGTAACGGGGTTGAACACTGAAGCTTTCTTT. It yields the protein CASSVTGLNTEAFF.

CDR3 in amino acids: CASSKLDRGLHYGYTF. CDR3 sequence (DNA): TGTGCCAGCAGCAAACTCGACAGGGGGCTTCACTATGGCTACACCTTC. This chain links TRBV11-2 with TRBJ1-2; 10 bases are a match to TRBD1. Germline CDR1 SGHAT, CDR2 FQNNGV. J lost 3 bases, V lost 5 bases, and 9 bases had no gene match. The CDR3 extends over 16 amino acids.

The gene calls are TRBV11-2 and TRBJ1-4, with a tentative D call TRBD1 (6 bases). The germline V gene encodes CDR1 SGHAT and CDR2 FQNNGV. The CDR3 is 15 amino acids. V lost 1 base to trimming and J lost 7 bases, with 13 bases between them. The CDR3 nucleotides are TGTGCCAGCAGCTTAGGTCAGGGGCGTACTGAAAAACTGTTTTTT. Translation gives CASSLGQGRTEKLFF.

The gene calls are TRBV6-5 and TRBJ1-2, with D perhaps TRBD1 (6 bases). Trimming cost V 4 bases and J 5 bases, with 11 bases left between them. Germline V gene lookup returns CDR1 MNHEY and CDR2 SVGAGI. The CDR3 length is 13 residues. CDR3 protein: CASSSDRLYGYTF. For the CDR3, the DNA is TGTGCCAGCAGTTCAGACAGGCTTTATGGCTACACCTTC.

V gene TRBV5-4 combines with J gene TRBJ2-7, with a weak D call TRBD2 (7 bases). The CDR3 is 14 residues long. The V end was cut by 2 bases, the J end by 5 bases, with 14 bases between. Per the germline V gene, CDR1 is SGHNT and CDR2 is YYREEE (reference sequence). The chain's CDR3 is CASSLQGGLDEQYF. The CDR3 DNA reads TGTGCCAGCAGCTTACAGGGAGGGTTAGACGAGCAGTACTTC.

The CDR3: CATGGLAEETQYF. In DNA form, the CDR3 reads TGTGCCACTGGGGGGCTAGCGGAAGAGACCCAGTACTTC. The chain joins TRBV6-5 to TRBJ2-5; D is perhaps TRBD2 (7 bases). The ends were cut back, 10 bases at V and 3 bases at J, with 15 bases in the middle. CDR3 length: 13 amino acids. From germline, CDR1 is MNHEY and CDR2 SVGAGI.

V and J are TRBV11-3 and TRBJ2-1; 7 positions agree with TRBD2. J gave up 12 bases and V 1 base, and 9 bases lay outside the gene matches. The CDR3 totals 14 residues. Germline CDR1 is SGHNT and CDR2 is YENEEA. CDR3 in amino acids: CASSLGSGRGAQFF. The CDR3 nucleotides read TGTGCCAGCAGCTTAGGGTCGGGGAGGGGAGCGCAGTTCTTC.

This chain joins TRBV11-3 and TRBJ2-1; D call uncertain. The CDR3 loop spans 12 amino acids. Trimming took off 5 bases at V and 7 bases at J, with 9 bases between the two ends. In germline, CDR1 is SGHNT, CDR2 YENEEA. The CDR3 is CASSVSANEQFF. The CDR3 DNA sequence: TGTGCCAGCAGCGTGAGCGCGAATGAGCAGTTCTTC.

The genes are TRBV4-2 and TRBJ2-5, with 13 bases lining up with TRBD2. Germline V gene data show CDR1 as LGHNA and CDR2 as YNFKEQ. V was pared by 0 bases and J by 3 bases, with 4 bases of the junction left unmatched. The CDR3 is 17 residues long. The CDR3 is CASSQDPTSGGEETQYF. In DNA, the CDR3 is TGTGCCAGCAGCCAAGATCCAACTAGCGGGGGGGAAGAGACCCAGTACTTC.

The CDR3 region is CASSLTGGVKYF. In nucleotides, the CDR3 is TGTGCCAGCAGCTTAACGGGGGGAGTGAAGTACTTC. V gene TRBV7-3 combines with J gene TRBJ2-7; D may be TRBD2 (6 bases). The CDR3 is 12 residues long. V lost 0 bases, J lost 11 bases, and 11 bases lay in between. The germline V gene encodes CDR1 SGHTA and CDR2 FQGTGA.

This rearrangement joins TRBV7-9 to TRBJ2-2, with D uncertain. With 1 base removed from V and 4 bases from J, the gap between germline ends came to 10 bases. Germline V lookup: CDR1 SEHNR, CDR2 FQNEAQ (reference sequence). This CDR3 spans 15 amino acids. In DNA form, the CDR3 reads TGTGCCAGCAGCTTAGGCAGGCAGGCCACCGGGGAGCTGTTTTTT. Translating it yields CASSLGRQATGELFF.

The chain has TRBV7-9 and TRBJ1-1, with D unclear. CDR3 size: 13 residues. Germline CDR1 reads SEHNR; CDR2 reads FQNEAQ (reference sequence). Deletions cut 5 bases from V and 0 bases from J, with 7 bases between. The CDR3 region is CASSPPVNTEAFF. The CDR3 DNA sequence: TGTGCCAGCAGCCCCCCCGTGAACACTGAAGCTTTCTTT.

The V and J genes are TRBV27 and TRBJ1-1, with TRBD1 matching 7 bases. The CDR3 totals 12 residues. Trimming cost V 7 bases and J 8 bases; bases outside gene matches: 7. Germline CDR1 MNHEY, CDR2 SMNVEV (reference sequence). DNA for the CDR3: TGTGCCAGCACCTCGGACAGGCGCGAAGCTTTCTTT. Translation gives CASTSDRREAFF.

The chain recombines TRBV19 with TRBJ2-2; D is perhaps TRBD2 (6 bases). The V gene's germline CDR1 is LNHDA and CDR2 SQIVND (reference sequence). The CDR3 covers 15 residues. The ends were cut back, 1 base at V and 4 bases at J, with 10 bases in the middle. CDR3 residues: CASSIGGGFTGELFF. The CDR3 coding sequence is TGTGCCAGTAGTATAGGAGGAGGGTTCACCGGGGAGCTGTTTTTT. Using reference TRBV19 and TRBJ2-2 for the parts outside the CDR3, the full variable domain is DGGITQSPKYLFRKEGQNVTLSCEQNLNHDAMYWYRQDPGQGLRLIYYSQIVNDFQKGDIAEGYSVSREKKESFPLTVTSAQKNPTAFYLCASSIGGGFTGELFFGEGSRLTVL.

The chain recombines TRBV28 with TRBJ2-1, with 7 bases that match TRBD1. CDR3 length equals 16 residues. Trimming took 5 bases from V and 2 from J; bases not matched to a gene: 9. Germline loops: CDR1 MDHEN, CDR2 SYDVKM. The CDR3 is CASSARSGTAYNEQFF. The CDR3 region has the DNA TGTGCCAGCAGTGCACGAAGTGGGACAGCCTACAATGAGCAGTTCTTC.

This chain connects TRBV14 to TRBJ1-1, with 9 nucleotides matching TRBD1. CDR1 and CDR2 (germline): SGHDN, FVKESK. The CDR3 consists of 16 residues. V shed 4 bases, J shed 4 bases, and the junction held 10 bases outside the gene matches. The CDR3 region is CASSRRIQTGGTEAFF. In DNA form, the CDR3 reads TGTGCCAGCAGCCGAAGAATACAGACAGGGGGCACTGAAGCTTTCTTT.

Only one count was recorded for this clone. The V and J genes are TRBV7-3 and TRBJ2-5; 8 nucleotides align to TRBD2. V was pared by 4 bases and J by 5 bases, with 12 bases of the junction left unmatched. Germline values: CDR1 SGHTA, CDR2 FQGTGA. CDR3 length: 16 residues. The CDR3 DNA reads as TGTGCCAGCAGCTCCGCTCGAACTAGCGGAAAGGAGACCCAGTACTTC. It specifies CASSSARTSGKETQYF.

This clone appeared a few times. This rearrangement joins TRBV6-6 to TRBJ1-1, with D hard to call. The germline CDR1 and CDR2 sequences are MNHNY and SVGAGI (reference sequence). V was clipped by 7 bases and J by 8 bases, with 14 bases between them. The CDR3 is 12 residues long. In nucleotides, the CDR3 is TGTGCCAGCACTAAGGATTCGCGGGAAGCTTTCTTT. As protein: CASTKDSREAFF.